The 22 T cell receptor beta chains below were found in one sample sequenced in a study of T cells after yellow fever vaccination. TCRdb fed the 5' RACE reads into MiXCR, producing one record per CDR3 protein. The sample lists about 550,000 distinct CDR3 sequences, over 15% occurring once. Sequencing used PBMCs, obtained 15 days after the yellow fever booster vaccination. These receptors originate from a man aged 30-40 years who received the YFV17D yellow fever vaccine.

Remarks on this clonotype: The CDR3 does not close with the conserved phenylalanine or tryptophan, likely indicating a read error. The chain joins TRBV5-1 to TRBJ1-1; 10 bases map to TRBD1. The germline V gene encodes CDR1 SGHRS and CDR2 YFSETQ. Losses at the gene ends were 3 bases for V and 5 bases for J; bases not matched to a gene: 13. The length of the CDR3 is 17 residues. In nucleotides, the CDR3 is TGCGCCAGCAGCTCTCCGAGGGACAGGGGCGGTGGGACTGAAGCTTTCTAT. This encodes CASSSPRDRGGGTEAFY.

The chain joins TRBV5-6 to TRBJ2-5; weak D call: TRBD1 (6 bases). Germline CDR1 reads SGHDT; CDR2 reads YYEEEE. V was clipped by 4 bases and J by 2 bases, with 12 bases between them. The CDR3 runs to 14 residues. The CDR3 sequence is CASSTTTGQETQYF. The CDR3 DNA reads TGTGCCAGCAGCACCACGACAGGTCAAGAGACCCAGTACTTC.

The genes are TRBV12-3 or TRBV12-4 and TRBJ2-2, with D perhaps TRBD2 (6 bases). The CDR3 has 16 residues. Trimming removed 3 bases at V and 3 bases at J, with 14 bases between. CDR3 coding DNA: TGTGCCAGCAGTTTGGGGGGACGGATGCACACCGGGGAGCTGTTTTTT. This gives the protein CASSLGGRMHTGELFF.

This clonotype showed up just a few times. V gene TRBV7-8 combines with J gene TRBJ2-7; 11 nucleotides match TRBD2. Losses at the gene ends were 4 bases for V and 2 bases for J; bases not matched to a gene: 4. Per germline, CDR1 SGHVS and CDR2 FQNEAQ. The CDR3 spans 15 residues. The DNA of the CDR3 is TGTGCCAGCAGCTCACGGACTAGCGGGCCCTACGAGCAGTACTTC. Translating gives CASSSRTSGPYEQYF.

In its sample, this clonotype was seen a few times. The chain uses TRBV3-1 and TRBJ2-5; 8 positions agree with TRBD2. The germline V gene encodes CDR1 LGHDT and CDR2 YNNKEL (reference sequence). This CDR3 is 17 amino acids long. V lost 2 bases and J lost 5; bases outside the gene matches: 13. CDR3 DNA sequence: TGTGCCAGCAGCCAACCCGGAGGTTTAGCGGGAACGGAGACCCAGTACTTC. Its protein product is CASSQPGGLAGTETQYF.

The chain joins TRBV25-1 to TRBJ2-1, with 10 bases fitting TRBD2. CDR1 is MGHDK, CDR2 SYGVNS, per germline. V lost 3 bases to trimming and J lost 10 bases; unmatched junction nucleotides: 6. The CDR3 spans 14 residues. CDR3 sequence (DNA): TGTGCCAGCAGTGACAGCGGGAGGGTTCACGAGCAGTTCTTC. Translating gives CASSDSGRVHEQFF.

This clonotype was seen a few times. V is TRBV29-1 and J is TRBJ2-5, with D possibly matching TRBD1 (5 bases). The CDR3 covers 12 residues. V lost 4 bases, J lost 1 base, and 7 bases lay in between. CDR1 is SQVTM and CDR2 is ANQGSEA in the germline V gene. CDR3 in DNA: TGCAGCGTTGCGCAGGGCCAAGAGACCCAGTACTTC. This translates into CSVAQGQETQYF.

This clonotype has a handful of counts. V is TRBV29-1 and J is TRBJ2-1; no clear D gene. CDR1 and CDR2 from the germline V gene are SQVTM and ANQGSEA. The CDR3 has 13 amino acids. The ends were cut back, 4 bases at V and 0 bases at J, with 7 bases in the middle. The CDR3 bases are TGCAGCGTTGGTCAAAGCTCCTACAATGAGCAGTTCTTC. This encodes CSVGQSSYNEQFF.

The chain joins TRBV5-4 to TRBJ2-1, with 12 bases fitting TRBD2. The germline CDR1 and CDR2 sequences are SGHNT and YYREEE (reference sequence). V dropped 0 bases and J dropped 0; count of bases not matched to a gene: 13. The CDR3 consists of 21 residues. The CDR3 sequence: CASSLVVTSGSRLGSYNEQFF. CDR3 bases: TGTGCCAGCAGCTTGGTAGTGACTAGCGGGAGTAGGTTAGGCTCCTACAATGAGCAGTTCTTC.

This sequence joins TRBV20-1 and TRBJ2-4, with 7 positions matching TRBD1. V lost 4 bases and J lost 3; bases outside the gene matches: 6. The CDR3 is made up of 14 amino acids. Germline V gene lookup returns CDR1 DFQATT and CDR2 SNEGSKA (reference sequence). CDR3 bases: TGCAGTGCTATTAGCCCAGGGGGCAAAAACATTCAGTACTTC. This translates into CSAISPGGKNIQYF.

This clonotype was counted between two and nine times. CDR3 nucleotides: TGCAGCGTTGACTCAGCGAACACCGGGGAGCTGTTTTTT. Protein: CSVDSANTGELFF. This chain joins TRBV29-1 and TRBJ2-2; D is undetermined. Trimming shortened V by 3 bases and J by 0 bases, and 5 bases separated the two germline ends. The CDR3 has 13 amino acids. Germline V gene lookup returns CDR1 SQVTM and CDR2 ANQGSEA.

Only a few counts were recorded for this clonotype. This rearrangement joins TRBV28 to TRBJ2-7; TRBD2 agrees at 9 bases. This CDR3 region has 14 residues. In germline, CDR1 is MDHEN, CDR2 SYDVKM. The ends lost 5 bases at V and 2 bases at J; junction bases unmatched: 4. As DNA, the CDR3 is TGTGCCAGCAGTGTAGCGGGAGTCGCCTACGAGCAGTACTTC. This sequence encodes CASSVAGVAYEQYF.

The chain links TRBV5-1 to TRBJ2-2, with 12 bases that match TRBD2. Germline CDR1 and CDR2: SGHRS and YFSETQ. The CDR3 sequence is 17 residues long. Trimming removed 2 bases from V and 5 bases from J; junction bases left unmatched: 7. The CDR3 loop reads CASSLLAGGQGTGELFF. CDR3 bases: TGCGCCAGCAGCTTACTAGCGGGAGGACAAGGAACCGGGGAGCTGTTTTTT.

This clonotype has only a few counts. The genes are TRBV20-1 and TRBJ2-5, with TRBD2 matching over 7 bases. Looked up from germline, CDR1 is DFQATT and CDR2 is SNEGSKA (reference sequence). Unmatched junction bases numbered 7, after V lost 0 bases and J lost 3 bases. CDR3 length equals 15 residues. CDR3 coding DNA: TGCAGTGCTAGAGATCCTTCTAGCGGAAAAGAGACCCAGTACTTC. Protein product: CSARDPSSGKETQYF.

The chain is built from TRBV20-1 and TRBJ2-7; the match to TRBD2 covers 8 bases. CDR1 is DFQATT, CDR2 SNEGSKA, per germline (reference sequence). CDR3 length: 14 amino acids. Trimming cost V 6 bases and J 4 bases; bases outside gene matches: 11. CDR3 coding DNA: TGCAGTGCCAGAAGCGGGAGAGGTTGGTACGAGCAGTACTTC. This encodes CSARSGRGWYEQYF.

V gene TRBV6-1 combines with J gene TRBJ2-3; perhaps D is TRBD1 or TRBD2 (6 bases each). The CDR3 is 15 amino acids. Germline V gene lookup returns CDR1 MNHNS and CDR2 SASEGT. V lost 5 bases to trimming and J lost 2 bases, with 14 bases between them. Here the CDR3 reads CASSPYRGDTDTQYF. Written as DNA, the CDR3 is TGTGCCAGCAGTCCATATAGGGGGGACACAGATACGCAGTATTTT.

Only a few counts were recorded for this clonotype. CDR3 protein: CASSTLAGALDTQYF. The CDR3, as DNA: TGCGCCAGCAGCACTTTAGCGGGAGCTTTAGATACGCAGTATTTT. The chain joins TRBV4-1 to TRBJ2-3, with 9 bases matching TRBD2. Per the germline V gene, CDR1 is MGHRA and CDR2 is YSYEKL. The J segment lost 5 bases and the V segment lost 5 bases, leaving 8 bases of the junction unmatched. CDR3 length: 15 amino acids.

The rearrangement links TRBV7-3 to TRBJ2-1; D remains ambiguous. Per the germline V gene, CDR1 is SGHTA and CDR2 is FQGTGA. V lost 5 bases to trimming and J lost 9 bases, with 14 bases between them. CDR3 length: 13 amino acids. CDR3 loop: CASSPYVASEQFF. The CDR3 DNA reads as TGTGCCAGCAGCCCTTACGTTGCCTCTGAGCAGTTCTTC.

The chain has TRBV24-1 and TRBJ2-2; weak D call: TRBD2 (5 bases). This CDR3 has 13 residues. Germline V gives CDR1 KGHDR, CDR2 SFDVKD. Deletions cut 9 bases from V and 0 bases from J, with 7 bases between. CDR3 in amino acids: CATRDSNTGELFF. The CDR3 region has the DNA TGTGCCACCCGGGATTCGAACACCGGGGAGCTGTTTTTT.

This chain connects TRBV10-3 to TRBJ2-1; D possibly corresponds to TRBD1 (5 bases). This CDR3 has 13 residues. The germline V gene has CDR1 ENHRY and CDR2 SYGVKD. Trimming pared 9 bases from V and 0 bases from J, leaving 9 bases between. The CDR3 reads CAIQGASYNEQFF. In nucleotides, the CDR3 is TGTGCCATTCAGGGCGCCTCCTACAATGAGCAGTTCTTC.

The rearrangement joins TRBV7-9 to TRBJ2-3, with 8 bases aligning to TRBD2. J was trimmed by 3 bases and V by 3 bases; bases with no gene match: 8. CDR1 is SEHNR and CDR2 is FQNEAQ in the germline V gene (reference sequence). The CDR3 contains 16 residues. The CDR3 spells CASSFLTSVITDTQYF. CDR3 sequence (DNA): TGTGCCAGCAGCTTCCTGACTAGCGTGATAACAGATACGCAGTATTTT. The full variable domain, in which reference TRBV7-9 and TRBJ2-3 provide the parts outside the CDR3, is DTGVSQNPRHKITKRGQNVTFRCDPISEHNRLYWYRQTLGQGPEFLTYFQNEAQLEKSRLLSDRFSAERPKGSFSTLEIQRTEQGDSAMYLCASSFLTSVITDTQYFGPGTRLTVL.

The sample holds many counts of this clonotype. The rearrangement joins TRBV7-9 to TRBJ2-7; no clear D gene. Germline loops: CDR1 SEHNR, CDR2 FQNEAQ (reference sequence). V was shortened by 1 base and J by 1 base, with 5 bases between the two germline ends. This CDR3 has 13 residues. The CDR3 DNA sequence: TGTGCCAGCAGCTTAGTGCTTTCCTACGAGCAGTACTTC. Residues: CASSLVLSYEQYF.